These T cell receptor beta chains were read from a single sample in a study of cytomegalovirus exposure and HLA in healthy donors. Profiled with immunoSEQ multiplex PCR; TCRdb holds only in-frame clones, not every one. The sample yields fewer than 250,000 clones, over 70% seen once. Sequenced material: PBMCs. These receptors all stem from a woman in her thirties in good health and CMV-seropositive. The CDR3 runs from the conserved cysteine through the conserved F or W. The order of the fields is D gene, J gene, clone size, V gene, CDR3 DNA, CDR3 protein. The D gene is left open where the match is weak. Rows give clone size only sometimes, using once, few, many, or a class for an expanded clone.

>TRBD2|TRBJ2-7|-|TRBV11-2
TGTGCCAGCAGCGAGTTGGGACTAGCGGGAGCCTTTGTCTACGAGCAGTACTTC
CASSELGLAGAFVYEQYF
>-|TRBJ2-7|-|TRBV18
TGTGCCAGCTCACCACCGCAGGGCTCCTACGAGCAGTACTTC
CASSPPQGSYEQYF
>TRBD1|TRBJ2-7|-|TRBV7-9
TGTTCCAGCAGCTCTTATGAGCGCAGGGGGCTCTACGAGCAGTACTTC
CSSSSYERRGLYEQYF
>TRBD2|TRBJ2-7|-|TRBV11-2
TGTGCCAGCAGCTTCCAGCGGGGGTCCTACGAGCAGTACTTC
CASSFQRGSYEQYF
>TRBD2|TRBJ2-1|-|TRBV28
TGTGCCAGCAGTTCACTAGCGGGGGAGGTAAACAATGAGCAGTTCTTC
CASSSLAGEVNNEQFF
>-|TRBJ1-4|-|TRBV19
TGTGCCAGTAGTATGGGGCTGAGTAATGAAAAACTGTTTTTT
CASSMGLSNEKLFF
>-|TRBJ2-7|-|TRBV25-1
TGTGCCAGCAGTAGTTCGGCGGACCCCAGGGGAGAGCAGTACTTC
CASSSSADPRGEQYF
>-|TRBJ1-2|-|TRBV14
TGTGCCAGCAGCGGGAGATCCACTAACTATGGCTACACCTTC
CASSGRSTNYGYTF
>-|TRBJ1-5|-|TRBV7-9
TGTGCCAGCAGCTCGGACATTCAGCCCCAGCATTTT
CASSSDIQPQHF
>-|TRBJ2-7|few|TRBV6-6
TGTGCCAGCAGCCACCTGGTGCAGGGTGTTTACTACGAGCAGTACTTC
CASSHLVQGVYYEQYF
>TRBD2|TRBJ2-3|-|TRBV5-1
TGCGCCAGCAGCTTCCTAGCGGGAGAAACGCAGTATTTT
CASSFLAGETQYF
>-|TRBJ2-3|-|TRBV2
TGTGCCAGCAGTGGATCTAGCAGTCTCACAGATACGCAGTATTTT
CASSGSSSLTDTQYF
>TRBD1|TRBJ1-1|-|TRBV7-2
TGTGCCAGCAGTCGACAGGGAATGGGCACTGAAGCTTTCTTT
CASSRQGMGTEAFF
>-|TRBJ2-5|-|TRBV20-1
TGCAGTGCTAGCCCCCCAGAGGGCCAGCACTTC
CSASPPEGQHF
>TRBD2|TRBJ2-5|-|TRBV2
TGTGCCAGCAGTCTGGGACTAGCGGAGACCCAGTACTTC
CASSLGLAETQYF
>-|TRBJ1-1|-|TRBV6-4
TGTGCCAGCAGTGAAGAGGTGGAGGGTAAGCTTTTCTTT
CASSEEVEGKLFF
>-|TRBJ1-3|-|TRBV28
TGTGCCAGCAGTTTTCCGGTCTCTGGAAACACCATATATTTT
CASSFPVSGNTIYF
>TRBD2|TRBJ2-1|-|TRBV15
TGTGCCACCATGGGTTCCGGACTAGTAGGCAATGAGCAGTTCTTC
CATMGSGLVGNEQFF
>TRBD2|TRBJ2-2|-|TRBV7-9
TGTGCCAGCAGCTCTCGGGGGGACAACACCGGGGAGCTGTTTTTT
CASSSRGDNTGELFF
>TRBD2|TRBJ2-1|-|TRBV5-1
TGCGCCAGCAGCCTAGGGCTAGCGGACTACAATGAGCAGTTCTTC
CASSLGLADYNEQFF
>TRBD2|TRBJ2-7|-|TRBV27
TGTGCCAGCAGCTCCGGGACTAGCGGGAGAGTAGGGCAGTACTTC
CASSSGTSGRVGQYF
>-|TRBJ2-7|-|TRBV5-5
TGTGCCAGCAGCTTGGAGCGGGACGAGCAGTACTTC
CASSLERDEQYF
>TRBD2|TRBJ2-2|few|TRBV7-9
TGTGCCAGCAGCTTAACCGGACTAGCGGGAGGAACCGGGGAGCTGTTTTTT
CASSLTGLAGGTGELFF
>TRBD1|TRBJ2-7|few|TRBV2
TGTGCCAGCAAAGGACAGGCTCTGGGGGAGCAGTACTTC
CASKGQALGEQYF
>-|TRBJ1-1|-|TRBV6-5
TGTGCCAGCAGTTACTCGAGGAAGAACACTGAAGCTTTCTTT
CASSYSRKNTEAFF
>TRBD2|TRBJ2-7|-|TRBV27
TGTGCCAGCAGACCCTTACTAGCGGCCTCCTACGAGCAGTACTTC
CASRPLLAASYEQYF
>-|TRBJ2-7|-|TRBV11-2
TGTGCCAGCAGCTTAGATGTTGGAGGACGGGGATCCTACGAGCAGTACTTC
CASSLDVGGRGSYEQYF
>TRBD1|TRBJ2-7|-|TRBV7-9
TGTGCCAGCAGCCCCCCCGGGACAGGGGCTACGGGCGAGCAGTACTTC
CASSPPGTGATGEQYF
>-|TRBJ1-2|once|TRBV6-6
TGTGCCAGCATTCTGACTGATGCTAACTATGGCTACACCTTC
CASILTDANYGYTF
>-|TRBJ2-6|-|TRBV27
TGTGCCAGCAGTTTAGAGGGGACAGGGGCCAACGTCCTGACTTTC
CASSLEGTGANVLTF
>-|TRBJ1-1|once|TRBV27
TGTGCCAGCAGTTTAAACAGAATGAACACTGAAGCTTTCTTT
CASSLNRMNTEAFF
>-|TRBJ2-1|-|TRBV28
TGTGCCAGCAGTTCGCGGGTGTTTTGGGAGCAGTTCTTC
CASSSRVFWEQFF
>-|TRBJ2-7|-|TRBV9
TGTGCCAGCAGCGTATTTGGGGGCGACGAGCAGTACTTC
CASSVFGGDEQYF
>-|TRBJ2-1|few|TRBV7-9
TGTGCCAGCAGCTTAGGGGCGGGCCTGGTGAATGAGCAGTTCTTC
CASSLGAGLVNEQFF
>TRBD2|TRBJ2-1|-|TRBV28
TGTGCCAGCAGTCGGGTAGCGGGACTCTCCTACAATGAGCAGTTCTTC
CASSRVAGLSYNEQFF
>TRBD1|TRBJ1-5|-|TRBV2
TGTGCCAGCGGGAACAGGGGGCTCGATCAGCCCCAGCATTTT
CASGNRGLDQPQHF
>-|TRBJ2-1|few|TRBV5-4
TGTGCCAGCAGACGTAACCTGGGGGCGCTCAATGAGCAGTTCTTC
CASRRNLGALNEQFF
>-|TRBJ2-7|-|TRBV6-4
TGTGCCAGCAGTGACAGGGGATACGAGCAGTACTTC
CASSDRGYEQYF
>-|TRBJ2-7|-|TRBV7-9
TGTGCCAGCAGCATGGGACTCCCCGACGAGCAGTACTTC
CASSMGLPDEQYF
>-|TRBJ1-5|-|TRBV11-2
TGTGCCAGCAGCTCCGGGACACCGAATCAGCCCCAGCATTTT
CASSSGTPNQPQHF
>-|TRBJ2-1|-|TRBV19
TGTGCCAGTAGTATGATTGGGGGGGAGCAGTTCTTC
CASSMIGGEQFF
>TRBD1|TRBJ2-5|-|TRBV5-1
TGCGCCAGCAGCTACTACCCGGACAGGAAAGAGACCCAGTACTTC
CASSYYPDRKETQYF
>-|TRBJ2-2|-|TRBV27
TGTGCCAGCAGTTTATCCTTAGTAGGGGCCGGGGAGCTGTTTTTT
CASSLSLVGAGELFF
>-|TRBJ1-6|-|TRBV2
TGTGCCAGCAGTGATCTCTCTCAGGGAGGGAATTCACCCCTCCACTTT
CASSDLSQGGNSPLHF
>-|TRBJ1-1|-|TRBV11-1
TGTGCCAGCAGCTTAGATCCAGGGTGGACTGAAGCTTTCTTT
CASSLDPGWTEAFF
>TRBD2|TRBJ2-1|few|TRBV7-8
TGTGCCAGCAGCATAGTAGCGGGAGGGCCGGATGAGCAGTTCTTC
CASSIVAGGPDEQFF
>-|TRBJ2-7|-|TRBV4-1
TGCGCCAGCAGCCGACAACAGGGAGTCCCCCCTTTCGACGAGCAGTACTTC
CASSRQQGVPPFDEQYF
>-|TRBJ2-7|-|TRBV5-4
TGTGCCAGCAGCTCCCAGCCCGAACTATACGAGCAGTACTTC
CASSSQPELYEQYF
>-|TRBJ2-1|-|TRBV19
TGTGCCAGTAGTATGGAAGGGGGCAATGAGCAGTTCTTC
CASSMEGGNEQFF